This is a list of T cell receptor beta chains from one sample in a study of vaccination and CD4 T cells after COVID-19. TCRdb itself ran the PCR reads through MiXCR, one entry per CDR3 protein. The sample has about 12,000 distinct CDR3 sequences; around half are singletons. Their specific antigens are unknown. Sequenced: CD4+ T cells from blood, cultured in vitro. The receptor set was obtained from a human donor who had recovered from COVID-19. Each CDR3 is given with its conserved first and last residue. The D gene is left open where the match is weak. Clone size is given for some rows only: seen once, a few or many times, or a class if the clone is expanded.

TRBV4-1	NA	NA	TRBJ2-2	CASSQVAQWNTGELFF	TGCGCCAGCAGCCAAGTTGCACAGTGGAACACCGGGGAGCTGTTTTTT
TRBV12-5	NA	large	TRBJ1-1	CASGLVMAGTEAFF	TGTGCTAGTGGTTTGGTAATGGCCGGGACTGAAGCTTTCTTT
TRBV29-1	TRBD1	NA	TRBJ1-5	CSAGQGNNQPQHF	TGCAGCGCCGGACAGGGCAACAATCAGCCCCAGCATTTT
TRBV20-1	NA	NA	TRBJ1-5	CSATSQGYNQPQHF	TGCAGTGCCACTTCTCAGGGATACAATCAGCCCCAGCATTTT
TRBV7-9	NA	few	TRBJ1-4	CASSPLGVLEKLFF	TGTGCCAGCAGCCCCTTGGGCGTACTTGAAAAACTGTTTTTT
TRBV6-1	NA	NA	TRBJ2-7	CASSESMGNSEQYF	TGTGCCAGCAGTGAAAGCATGGGAAATAGCGAGCAGTACTTC
TRBV19	NA	once	TRBJ2-1	CASSTQVWNEQFF	TGTGCCAGTAGTACCCAGGTGTGGAATGAGCAGTTCTTC
TRBV24-1	NA	few	TRBJ2-3	CATSDSRTDTQYF	TGTGCCACCAGTGATTCCAGGACAGATACGCAGTATTTT
TRBV12-3/TRBV12-4	NA	once	TRBJ1-6	CASSVGLGNSPLHF	TGTGCCAGCAGTGTTGGGTTGGGTAATTCACCCCTCCACTTT
TRBV19	NA	once	TRBJ2-7	CASSIGSSLSEQYF	TGTGCCAGTAGTATAGGGTCGTCGTTAAGCGAGCAGTACTTC
TRBV5-1	TRBD1	NA	TRBJ2-3	CASSWGKDRGLRPDTQYF	TGCGCCAGCAGCTGGGGGAAAGACAGGGGATTGAGGCCAGATACGCAGTATTTT
TRBV11-3	TRBD1	once	TRBJ1-1	CASSSNRGNTEAFF	TGTGCCAGCAGCTCCAACAGGGGCAACACTGAAGCTTTCTTT
TRBV12-3/TRBV12-4	NA	few	TRBJ1-5	CASKAGRGQPQHF	TGTGCCAGCAAGGCGGGGAGGGGTCAGCCCCAGCATTTT
TRBV12-5	TRBD1	NA	TRBJ1-5	CASGLVLGQDNQPQHF	TGTGCTAGTGGTTTGGTACTGGGACAGGACAATCAGCCCCAGCATTTT
TRBV10-1	NA	NA	TRBJ1-5	CASSDQRNQPQHF	TGCGCCAGCAGTGACCAGCGCAATCAGCCCCAGCATTTT
TRBV7-2	TRBD2	NA	TRBJ2-7	CASSLERGLSYEQYF	TGTGCCAGCAGCTTGGAGCGGGGTCTCTCCTACGAGCAGTACTTC